This entry lists 13 T cell receptor beta chains sequenced from one sample in a study of monozygotic twins with cystic fibrosis. Libraries were prepared by immunoSEQ multiplex PCR; TCRdb keeps only in-frame clonotypes and omits some of them. The sample lists 25,000 to 30,000 clones; roughly nine tenths were seen once. Material for sequencing was blood. These receptors came from a girl aged 2-15 years with cystic fibrosis.

Only one count was recorded for this clone. The chain joins TRBV20-1 to TRBJ2-3; D gene unclear. The V end was cut by 0 bases, the J end by 9 bases, with 7 bases between. The V gene's germline CDR1 is DFQATT and CDR2 SNEGSKA (reference sequence). The CDR3 is made up of 11 amino acids. The DNA of the CDR3 is TGCAGTGCTAGAGATCTTAGGACGCAGTATTTT. Residues: CSARDLRTQYF.

This chain links TRBV30 with TRBJ2-3, with D possibly TRBD2 on 7 matching bases. The V gene lost 0 bases and the J gene lost 3 bases, with 13 bases spanning the gap. Germline-derived CDR1 and CDR2 are GTSNPN and SVGIG (reference sequence). The CDR3 loop spans 15 amino acids. The CDR3 DNA follows: TGTGCCTGGAGTGTCGCGGGGGCCGCGACAGATACGCAGTATTTT. This codes for CAWSVAGAATDTQYF.

The chain couples TRBV5-4 to TRBJ1-1; no firm D call. The CDR3 spans 12 residues. The germline V gene encodes CDR1 SGHNT and CDR2 YYREEE (reference sequence). V was clipped by 0 bases and J by 8 bases, with 8 bases between them. The CDR3 protein is CASSLVLGEAFF. The CDR3 DNA reads as TGTGCCAGCAGCTTGGTTCTGGGAGAAGCTTTCTTT.

The rearrangement joins TRBV25-1 to TRBJ2-2; D unclear. Trimming pared 2 bases from V and 4 bases from J, leaving 11 bases between. This CDR3 is built from 15 residues. Germline CDR1 reads MGHDK; CDR2 reads SYGVNS. The CDR3 DNA reads TGTGCCAGCAGTGAAACCCATCTCACCACCGGGGAGCTGTTTTTT. Amino acids: CASSETHLTTGELFF.

The chain has TRBV7-9 and TRBJ2-6; 7 bases match TRBD1. This CDR3 comprises 15 residues. The V gene's germline CDR1 is SEHNR and CDR2 FQNEAQ (reference sequence). After removal of 3 bases from V and 4 bases from J, the junction contained 3 bases not matched to a gene. In nucleotides, the CDR3 is TGTGCCAGCAGCTTGACAGGGAGAGGGGCCAACGTCCTGACTTTC. Translated: CASSLTGRGANVLTF.

This chain joins TRBV7-6 and TRBJ2-7; TRBD1 agrees at 12 bases. J lost 4 bases, V lost 5 bases, and 9 bases had no gene match. The CDR3 spans 16 residues. Germline V gene data show CDR1 as SGHVS and CDR2 as FNYEAQ. The CDR3 coding sequence is TGTGCCAGCAGCCCGGGACAGGGGGCCATCTCTTACGAGCAGTACTTC. It yields the protein CASSPGQGAISYEQYF.

The chain joins TRBV5-8 to TRBJ1-3; D unresolved. The CDR3 is made up of 14 amino acids. From germline, CDR1 is SGHTS and CDR2 YDEGEE. V was clipped by 4 bases and J by 5 bases, with 13 bases between them. The CDR3 loop reads CASSQPGLRNTIYF. For the CDR3, the DNA is TGTGCCAGCAGCCAACCGGGATTAAGAAACACCATATATTTT.

V usage is TRBV15 and J usage is TRBJ1-5; 7 bases match TRBD1. Unmatched junction bases numbered 11, after V lost 0 bases and J lost 3 bases. Germline V gene sequence: CDR1 LNHNV, CDR2 YYDKDF (reference sequence). This CDR3 spans 18 amino acids. In DNA form, the CDR3 reads TGTGCCACCAGCAGAGATCATAGAACAGGGGTGAACAATCAGCCCCAGCATTTT. It translates to CATSRDHRTGVNNQPQHF.

The rearrangement links TRBV9 to TRBJ1-3, with 10 bases matching TRBD1. Germline V CDR1 and CDR2: SGDLS, YYNGEE. Trimming removed 4 bases from V and 2 bases from J; junction bases left unmatched: 6. The CDR3 is 16 amino acids. In nucleotides, the CDR3 is TGTGCCAGCAGCCCCCTGGGACAGGGGCCTGGAAACACCATATATTTT. As protein: CASSPLGQGPGNTIYF.

This chain uses TRBV7-2 with TRBJ2-1, with D maybe TRBD2 (7 bases). V was trimmed by 0 bases and J by 8 bases, leaving 11 bases between them. The CDR3 spans 14 residues. Germline V gene sequence: CDR1 SGHTA, CDR2 FQGNSA. The CDR3 spells CASSLAGGRYEQFF. CDR3 nucleotide sequence: TGTGCCAGCAGCTTAGCGGGGGGGCGGTATGAGCAGTTCTTC.

This chain links TRBV7-3 with TRBJ2-1; 10 positions agree with TRBD2. The CDR3 spans 15 residues. The junction had 1 base not matched to a gene; V was cut back by 4 bases and J by 1 base. From germline, CDR1 is SGHTA and CDR2 FQGTGA. The CDR3 DNA sequence: TGTGCCAGCAGCTCTAGCGGGGGTTCCTACAATGAGCAGTTCTTC. Amino acids: CASSSSGGSYNEQFF.

This sequence joins TRBV4-2 and TRBJ1-1; D is perhaps TRBD1 (5 bases). Germline V lookup: CDR1 LGHNA, CDR2 YNFKEQ. This CDR3 is built from 19 residues. V lost 0 bases, J lost 5 bases, and 25 bases lay in between. CDR3 loop: CASSQDTGRFQGRGTEAFF. CDR3 nucleotide sequence: TGTGCCAGCAGCCAAGATACGGGCCGGTTTCAAGGCCGGGGGACTGAAGCTTTCTTT.

J is TRBJ2-3 and V is TRBV9; 11 bases line up with TRBD2. Germline CDR1 SGDLS, CDR2 YYNGEE. This CDR3 comprises 16 residues. V shed 2 bases, J shed 1 base, and the junction held 3 bases outside the gene matches. CDR3 protein: CASSVALAGGTDTQYF. CDR3 sequence (DNA): TGTGCCAGCAGCGTCGCACTAGCGGGGGGCACAGATACGCAGTATTTT.